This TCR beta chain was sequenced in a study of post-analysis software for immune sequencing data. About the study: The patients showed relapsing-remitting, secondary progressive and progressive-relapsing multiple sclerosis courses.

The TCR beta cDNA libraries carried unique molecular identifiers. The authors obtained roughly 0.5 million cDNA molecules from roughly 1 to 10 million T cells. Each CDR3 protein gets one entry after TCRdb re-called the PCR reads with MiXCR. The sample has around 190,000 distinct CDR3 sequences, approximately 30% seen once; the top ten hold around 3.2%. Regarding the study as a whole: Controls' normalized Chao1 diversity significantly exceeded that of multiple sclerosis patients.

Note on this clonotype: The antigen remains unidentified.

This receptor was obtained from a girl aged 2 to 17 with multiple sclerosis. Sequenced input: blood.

CDR3 sequence (DNA): TGTGCCAGCAGCCAGGGGGGCGGGGAGCAGCAGTTCTTC. Its translation: CASSQGGGEQQFF. The genes are TRBV13 and TRBJ2-1, with D perhaps TRBD1 (7 bases). The V gene lost 5 bases and the J gene lost 11 bases, with 16 bases spanning the gap. Germline CDR1 reads PRHDT; CDR2 reads FYEKMQ (reference sequence). CDR3 length: 13 residues.